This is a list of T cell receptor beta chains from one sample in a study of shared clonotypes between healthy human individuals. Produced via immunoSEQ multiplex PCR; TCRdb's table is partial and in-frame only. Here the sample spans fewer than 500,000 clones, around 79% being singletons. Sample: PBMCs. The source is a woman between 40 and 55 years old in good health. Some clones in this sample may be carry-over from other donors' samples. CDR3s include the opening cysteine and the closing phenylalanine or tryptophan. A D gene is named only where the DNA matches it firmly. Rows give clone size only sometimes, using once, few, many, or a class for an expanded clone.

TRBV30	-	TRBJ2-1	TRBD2	TGTGCCTGGAGTAACCCGGGACTAGCGGCCAATGAGCAGTTCTTC	CAWSNPGLAANEQFF
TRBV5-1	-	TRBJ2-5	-	TGCGCCAGCAGCAAACAGGGTGGGCACCAAGAGACCCAGTACTTC	CASSKQGGHQETQYF
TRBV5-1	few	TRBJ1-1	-	TGCGCCAGCGGCGGACAGAGGACTGGGGAAGCTTTCTTT	CASGGQRTGEAFF
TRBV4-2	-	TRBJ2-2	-	TGTGCCAGCAGCCAACCGTCGGCAGGGATCACCGGGGAGCTGTTTTTT	CASSQPSAGITGELFF
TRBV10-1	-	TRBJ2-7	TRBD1	TGCGCCAGCAGCGCGGGACAGGGGTGGTCCTACGAGCAGTACTTC	CASSAGQGWSYEQYF
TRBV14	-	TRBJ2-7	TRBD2	TGTGCCAGCAGCCCCGACCGGACTAGCGGGAGTTCCCAGTACTTC	CASSPDRTSGSSQYF
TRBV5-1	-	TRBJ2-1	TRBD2	TGCGCCAGCAGCCCCCGTGAGCGGGACTCCTACAATGAGCAGTTCTTC	CASSPRERDSYNEQFF
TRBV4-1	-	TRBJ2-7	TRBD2	TGCGCCAGCCAGCGGGGAACAGGTAATTGGTACGAGCAGTACTTC	CASQRGTGNWYEQYF
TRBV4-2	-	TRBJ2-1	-	TGTGCCAGCAGCTTGAGTTATTTTCGGGTTGATGAGCAGTTCTTC	CASSLSYFRVDEQFF
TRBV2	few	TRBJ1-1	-	TGTGCCAGCAGTGAGGGGATGACAACTGAAGCTTTCTTT	CASSEGMTTEAFF
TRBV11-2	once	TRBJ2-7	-	TGTGCCAGCAGCTCGCTCGCCTTCTCCTACGAGCAGTACTTC	CASSSLAFSYEQYF
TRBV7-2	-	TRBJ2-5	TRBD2	TGTGCCAGCAGCTCACGGACTAGCGGGAGGCTCCAAGAGACCCAGTACTTC	CASSSRTSGRLQETQYF
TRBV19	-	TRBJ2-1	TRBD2	TGTGCCAGTGGCCCTCTAGCGGGAGGCTACAATGAGCAGTTCTTC	CASGPLAGGYNEQFF
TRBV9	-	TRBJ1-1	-	TGTGCCAGCAGCCGATCCGGGCTTGTCGACACTGAAGCTTTCTTT	CASSRSGLVDTEAFF
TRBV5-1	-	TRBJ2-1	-	TGCGCCAGCAGCGGAGGGACTGTATCAACGAATGAGCAGTTCTTC	CASSGGTVSTNEQFF
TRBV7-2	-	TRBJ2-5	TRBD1	TGTGCCAGCAGCTCCGGACAGGGGAAGACCCAGTACTTC	CASSSGQGKTQYF
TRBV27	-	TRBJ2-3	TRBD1	TGTGCCAGCATCGTACCCCGGGACAGGTTCACAGATACGCAGTATTTT	CASIVPRDRFTDTQYF
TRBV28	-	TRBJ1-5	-	TGTGCCAGCAGTAGGTACGATCAGCCCCAGCATTTT	CASSRYDQPQHF
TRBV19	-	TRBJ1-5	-	TGTGCCAGTAGTCAACACAGTAATCAGCCCCAGCATTTT	CASSQHSNQPQHF
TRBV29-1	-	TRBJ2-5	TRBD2	TGTTCGACTAGCGGGAACCAAGAGACCCAGTACTTC	CSTSGNQETQYF
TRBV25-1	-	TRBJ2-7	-	TGTGCCAGCAGTGGGGTACAGGATTTCTACGAGCAGTACTTC	CASSGVQDFYEQYF
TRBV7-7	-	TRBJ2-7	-	TGTGCTAGCAGCTCCGGGAGCGGGCGGCAGTACTTC	CASSSGSGRQYF
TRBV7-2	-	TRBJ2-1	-	TGTGCCAGCAGCCCCGATCGCGGCGAATACAATGAGCAGTTCTTC	CASSPDRGEYNEQFF
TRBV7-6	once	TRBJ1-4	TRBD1	TGTGCCAGCAGCGTAGACCGACAGGGTAATGAAAAACTGTTTTTT	CASSVDRQGNEKLFF
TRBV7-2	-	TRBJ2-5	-	TGTGCCAGCAGCGTAGACAGAAGGATGGAGACCCAGTACTTC	CASSVDRRMETQYF
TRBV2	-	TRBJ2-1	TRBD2	TGTGCCAGCGGGAAAGCGGGACCCCCCTACAATGAGCAGTTCTTC	CASGKAGPPYNEQFF
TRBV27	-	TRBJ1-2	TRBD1	TGTGCCAGCAGTTTAACAGGGACAGGGCACTACACCTTC	CASSLTGTGHYTF
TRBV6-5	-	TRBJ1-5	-	TGTGCCAGCAGTCGGAATAAGGGCCAGCCCCAGCATTTT	CASSRNKGQPQHF
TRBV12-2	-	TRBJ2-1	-	TGTGCAAGTCGCTACAGCGGGAGACCCTACAATGAGCAGTTCTTC	CASRYSGRPYNEQFF
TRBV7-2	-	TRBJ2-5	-	TGTGCCAGCAGCTTAGTAGGAGACAGCCAAGAGACCCAGTACTTC	CASSLVGDSQETQYF
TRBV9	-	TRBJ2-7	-	TGTGCCAGCAGCGGTGGGGAGCAGTACTTC	CASSGGEQYF
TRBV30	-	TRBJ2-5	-	TGTGCCTGGAGTGGCGGCGGCGGAGAGACCCAGTACTTC	CAWSGGGGETQYF
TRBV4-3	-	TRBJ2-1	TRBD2	TGCGCCAGCAGCCAACTCCTAGCGGGGTACAATGAGCAGTTCTTC	CASSQLLAGYNEQFF
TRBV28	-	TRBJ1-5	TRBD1	TGTGCCAGCAGCCTCAGAGTTGGGTGGACAGGGGGGCCTTATAGCAATCAGCCCCAGCATTTT	CASSLRVGWTGGPYSNQPQHF
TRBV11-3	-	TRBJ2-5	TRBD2	TGTGCCAGCAGCGAGACTAGCGGAGTGACCGAGACCCAGTACTTC	CASSETSGVTETQYF
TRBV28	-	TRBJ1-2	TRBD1	TGTGCCAGCGTTACAGGGGGCGGTAGCTATGGCTACACCTTC	CASVTGGGSYGYTF
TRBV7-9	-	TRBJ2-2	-	TGTGCCAGCACCGACGGGGAGCTGTTTTTT	CASTDGELFF
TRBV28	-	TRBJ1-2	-	TGTGCCAGCAGTTTACTGGGCAGGGTTAACTATGGCTACACCTTC	CASSLLGRVNYGYTF
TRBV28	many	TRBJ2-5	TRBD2	TGTGCCAGCAGAACTAGCGGGATTGAGACCCAGTACTTC	CASRTSGIETQYF
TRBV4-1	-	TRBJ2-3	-	TGCGCCAGCAGCCAAGAACCGCCGGGGGGCCCAGCGACAGATACGCAGTATTTT	CASSQEPPGGPATDTQYF
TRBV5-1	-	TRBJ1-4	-	TGCGCCAGCTCTCGATGGCAAAGTGGGGGGAGACTTAATGAAAAACTGTTTTTT	CASSRWQSGGRLNEKLFF
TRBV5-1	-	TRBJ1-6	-	TGCGCCAGCACCCCCGGGGCTTTGACGGGGGGAAATTCACCCCTCCACTTT	CASTPGALTGGNSPLHF
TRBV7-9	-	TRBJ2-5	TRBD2	TGTGCCAGCAGCTTGGGACTAGCGGAAGAGACCCAGTACTTC	CASSLGLAEETQYF
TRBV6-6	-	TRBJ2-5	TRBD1	TGTGCCAGCAGTCGGACAGGGGGAAGACGGGAGACCCAGTACTTC	CASSRTGGRRETQYF
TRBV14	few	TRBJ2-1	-	TGTGCCAGCAGCCAAGCGAAAGCCAATCATCAGTTCTTC	CASSQAKANHQFF
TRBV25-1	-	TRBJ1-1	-	TGTGCCAGCAGTCTAGGAAGTGAAGCTTTCTTT	CASSLGSEAFF